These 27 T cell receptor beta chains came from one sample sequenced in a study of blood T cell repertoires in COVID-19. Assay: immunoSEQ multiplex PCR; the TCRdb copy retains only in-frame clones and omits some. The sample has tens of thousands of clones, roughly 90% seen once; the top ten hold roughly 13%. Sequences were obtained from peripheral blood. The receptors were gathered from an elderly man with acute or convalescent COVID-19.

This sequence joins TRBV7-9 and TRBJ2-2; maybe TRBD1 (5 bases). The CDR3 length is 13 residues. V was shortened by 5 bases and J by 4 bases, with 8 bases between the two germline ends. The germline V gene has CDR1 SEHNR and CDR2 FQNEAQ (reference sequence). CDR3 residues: CASSPTVTGELFF. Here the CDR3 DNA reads TGTGCCAGCAGCCCGACAGTCACCGGGGAGCTGTTTTTT.

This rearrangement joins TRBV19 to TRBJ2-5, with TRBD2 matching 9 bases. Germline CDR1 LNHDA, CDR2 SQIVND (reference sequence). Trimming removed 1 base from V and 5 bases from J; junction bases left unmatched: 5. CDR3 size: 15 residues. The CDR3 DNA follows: TGTGCCAGTAGTATAGTCAGCGGGGGGTTTGAGACCCAGTACTTC. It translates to CASSIVSGGFETQYF.

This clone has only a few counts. The CDR3 loop reads CASSKNRPYKYGGKISGELFF. DNA of the CDR3: TGTGCCAGCAGCAAAAATCGCCCCTATAAATACGGGGGGAAAATTTCCGGGGAGCTGTTTTTT. The chain is built from TRBV21-1 and TRBJ2-2; the D call TRBD2 from the table was never checked on the DNA. TRBV21-1 has pseudogene status. The CDR3 is 21 residues long.

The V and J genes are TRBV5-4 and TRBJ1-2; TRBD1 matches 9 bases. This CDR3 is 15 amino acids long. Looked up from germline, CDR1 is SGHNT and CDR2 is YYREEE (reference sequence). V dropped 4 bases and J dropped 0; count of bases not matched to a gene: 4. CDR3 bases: TGTGCCAGCAGCCCATGGACAGGGGCTAACTATGGCTACACCTTC. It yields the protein CASSPWTGANYGYTF.

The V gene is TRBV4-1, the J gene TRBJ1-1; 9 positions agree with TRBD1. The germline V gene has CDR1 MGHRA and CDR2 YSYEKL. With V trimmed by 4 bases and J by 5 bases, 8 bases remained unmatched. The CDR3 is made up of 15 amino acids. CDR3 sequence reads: CASSRFGTGMTEAFF. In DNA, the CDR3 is TGCGCCAGCAGCCGATTCGGGACAGGGATGACTGAAGCTTTCTTT.

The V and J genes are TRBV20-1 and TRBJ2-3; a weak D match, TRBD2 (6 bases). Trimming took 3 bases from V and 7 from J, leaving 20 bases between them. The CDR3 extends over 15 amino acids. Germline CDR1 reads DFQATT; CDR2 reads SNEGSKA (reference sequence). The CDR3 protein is CSASRAGGGRNTQYF. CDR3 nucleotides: TGCAGTGCTAGTCGGGCCGGGGGAGGTAGGAATACGCAGTATTTT.

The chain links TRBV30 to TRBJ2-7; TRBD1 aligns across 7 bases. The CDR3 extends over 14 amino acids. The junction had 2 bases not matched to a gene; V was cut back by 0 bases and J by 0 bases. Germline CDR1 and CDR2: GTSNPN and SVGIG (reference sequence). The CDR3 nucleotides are TGTGCCTGGAGTGTTGACAGGGTCTCCTACGAGCAGTACTTC. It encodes CAWSVDRVSYEQYF.

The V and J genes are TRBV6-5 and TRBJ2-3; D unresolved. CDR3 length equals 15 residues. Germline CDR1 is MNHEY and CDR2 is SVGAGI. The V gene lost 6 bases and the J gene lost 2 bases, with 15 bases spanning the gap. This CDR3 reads CASSPEIEATDTQYF. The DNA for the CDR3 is TGTGCCAGCAGCCCCGAGATAGAGGCCACAGATACGCAGTATTTT.

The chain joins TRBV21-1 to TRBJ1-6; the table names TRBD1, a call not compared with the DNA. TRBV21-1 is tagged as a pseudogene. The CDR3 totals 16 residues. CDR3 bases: TGTGCCAGCAGCAAACTAAGCAGGGGTCGAGATTCACCCCTCCACTTT. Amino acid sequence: CASSKLSRGRDSPLHF.

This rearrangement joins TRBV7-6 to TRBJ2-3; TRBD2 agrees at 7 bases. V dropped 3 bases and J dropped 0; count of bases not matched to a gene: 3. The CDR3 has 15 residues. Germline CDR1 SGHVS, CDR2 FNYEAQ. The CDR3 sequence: CASSFSSGSTDTQYF. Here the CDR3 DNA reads TGTGCCAGCAGCTTTTCTAGCGGAAGCACAGATACGCAGTATTTT.

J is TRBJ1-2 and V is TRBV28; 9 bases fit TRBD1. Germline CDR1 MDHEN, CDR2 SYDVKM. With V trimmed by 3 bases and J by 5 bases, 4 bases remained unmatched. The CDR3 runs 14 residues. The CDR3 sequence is CASSFTGGLYGYTF. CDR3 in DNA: TGTGCCAGCAGTTTTACAGGGGGCCTGTATGGCTACACCTTC.

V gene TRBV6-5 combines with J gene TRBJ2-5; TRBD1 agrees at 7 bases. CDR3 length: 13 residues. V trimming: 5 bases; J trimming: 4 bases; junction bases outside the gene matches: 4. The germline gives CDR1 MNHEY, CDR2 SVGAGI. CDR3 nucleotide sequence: TGTGCCAGCAGTAGAGACAGGGTAGAGACCCAGTACTTC. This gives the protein CASSRDRVETQYF.

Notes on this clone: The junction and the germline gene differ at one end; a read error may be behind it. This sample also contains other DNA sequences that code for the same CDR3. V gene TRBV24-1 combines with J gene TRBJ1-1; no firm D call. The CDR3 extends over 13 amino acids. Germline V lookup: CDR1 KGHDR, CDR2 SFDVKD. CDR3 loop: CATSDTRGTEAFF. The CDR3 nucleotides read TGCGCCACCAGTGATACTCGGGGCACTGAAGCTTTCTTT.

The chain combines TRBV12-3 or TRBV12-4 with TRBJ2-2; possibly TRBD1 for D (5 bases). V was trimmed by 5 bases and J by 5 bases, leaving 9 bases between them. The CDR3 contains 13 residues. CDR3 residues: CASSRQLTGELFF. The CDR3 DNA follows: TGTGCCAGCAGTCGACAGTTGACCGGGGAGCTGTTTTTT.

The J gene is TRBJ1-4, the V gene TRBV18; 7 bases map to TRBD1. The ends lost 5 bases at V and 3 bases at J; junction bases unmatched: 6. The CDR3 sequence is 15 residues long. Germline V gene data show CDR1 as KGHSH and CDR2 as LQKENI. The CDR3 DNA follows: TGTGCCAGCTCATCTGGACAGGCGGCTAATGAAAAACTGTTTTTT. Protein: CASSSGQAANEKLFF.

The CDR3 spells CASSLALNNEQFF. The CDR3 DNA follows: TGCGCCAGCAGCTTGGCGTTAAACAATGAGCAGTTCTTC. The rearrangement links TRBV5-1 to TRBJ2-1, with D hard to call. Trimming removed 0 bases from V and 5 bases from J, with 6 bases in between. From germline, CDR1 is SGHRS and CDR2 YFSETQ. The CDR3 runs 13 residues.

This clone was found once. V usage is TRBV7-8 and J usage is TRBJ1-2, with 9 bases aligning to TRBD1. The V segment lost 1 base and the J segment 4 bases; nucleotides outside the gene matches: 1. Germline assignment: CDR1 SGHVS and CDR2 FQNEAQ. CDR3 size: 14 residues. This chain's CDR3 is CASSLDRGLYGYTF. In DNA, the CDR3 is TGTGCCAGCAGCTTAGACAGGGGGCTCTATGGCTACACCTTC.

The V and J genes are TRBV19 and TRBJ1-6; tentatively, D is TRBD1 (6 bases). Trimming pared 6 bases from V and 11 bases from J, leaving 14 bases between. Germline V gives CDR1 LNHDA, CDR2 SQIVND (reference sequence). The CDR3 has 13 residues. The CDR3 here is CASRRDIRAPLHF. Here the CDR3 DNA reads TGTGCCAGTAGACGGGACATTCGGGCACCCCTCCACTTT.

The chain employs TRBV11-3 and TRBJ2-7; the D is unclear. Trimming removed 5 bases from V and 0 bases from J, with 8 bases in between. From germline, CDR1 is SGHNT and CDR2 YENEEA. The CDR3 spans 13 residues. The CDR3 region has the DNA TGTGCCAGCAGCCCAGGAAACTCCTACGAGCAGTACTTC. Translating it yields CASSPGNSYEQYF. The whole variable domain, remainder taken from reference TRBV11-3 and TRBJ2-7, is EAGVVQSPRYKIIEKKQPVAFWCNPISGHNTLYWYLQNLGQGPELLIRYENEEAVDDSQLPKDRFSAERLKGVDSTLKIQPAELGDSAVYLCASSPGNSYEQYFGPGTRLTVT.

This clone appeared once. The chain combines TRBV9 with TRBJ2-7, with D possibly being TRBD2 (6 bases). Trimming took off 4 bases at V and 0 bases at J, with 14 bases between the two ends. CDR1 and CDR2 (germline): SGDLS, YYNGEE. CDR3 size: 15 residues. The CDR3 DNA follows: TGTGCCAGCAGCTTTGGCGGGGACGGCTCCTACGAGCAGTACTTC. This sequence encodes CASSFGGDGSYEQYF.

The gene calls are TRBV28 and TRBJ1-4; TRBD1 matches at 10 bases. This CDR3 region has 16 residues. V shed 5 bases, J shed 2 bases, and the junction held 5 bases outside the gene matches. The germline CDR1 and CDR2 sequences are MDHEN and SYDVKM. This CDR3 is CASSRQGAYTNEKLFF. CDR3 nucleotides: TGTGCCAGCAGTCGACAGGGGGCGTACACTAATGAAAAACTGTTTTTT.

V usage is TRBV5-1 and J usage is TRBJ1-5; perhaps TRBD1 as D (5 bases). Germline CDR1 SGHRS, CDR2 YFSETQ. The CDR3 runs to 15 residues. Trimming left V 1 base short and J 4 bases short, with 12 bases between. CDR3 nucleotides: TGCGCCAGCAGCTTGTTTTCGGGGACTAATCAGCCCCAGCATTTT. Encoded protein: CASSLFSGTNQPQHF.

CDR3 nucleotide sequence: TGTGCCAGCACCCCGGGACAGCTAAGCAATCAGCCCCAGCATTTT. As protein: CASTPGQLSNQPQHF. This chain joins TRBV3-1 (or the pseudogene TRBV3-2) and TRBJ1-5; the match to TRBD1 covers 7 bases. Germline values: CDR1 LGHDT, CDR2 YNNKEL (reference sequence). The CDR3 runs 15 residues. V was pared by 7 bases and J by 1 base, with 7 bases of the junction left unmatched.

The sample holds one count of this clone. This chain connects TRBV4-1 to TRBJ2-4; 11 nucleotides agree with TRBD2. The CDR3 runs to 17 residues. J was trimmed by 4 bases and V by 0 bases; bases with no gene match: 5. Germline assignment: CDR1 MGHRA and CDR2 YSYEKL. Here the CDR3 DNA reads TGCGCCAGCAGCCAAGAACACCGACTAGCGGGGAAAAACATTCAGTACTTC. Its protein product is CASSQEHRLAGKNIQYF.

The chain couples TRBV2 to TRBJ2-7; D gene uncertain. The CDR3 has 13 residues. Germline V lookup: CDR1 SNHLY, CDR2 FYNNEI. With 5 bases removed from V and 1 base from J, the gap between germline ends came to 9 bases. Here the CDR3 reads CASSPLGSYEQYF. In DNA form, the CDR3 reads TGTGCCAGCAGTCCTCTAGGATCCTACGAGCAGTACTTC.

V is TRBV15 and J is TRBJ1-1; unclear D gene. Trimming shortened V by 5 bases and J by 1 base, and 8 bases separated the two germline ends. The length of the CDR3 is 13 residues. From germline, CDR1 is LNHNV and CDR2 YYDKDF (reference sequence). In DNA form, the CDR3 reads TGTGCCACCAGCTATCTTAGGAACACTGAAGCTTTCTTT. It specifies CATSYLRNTEAFF.

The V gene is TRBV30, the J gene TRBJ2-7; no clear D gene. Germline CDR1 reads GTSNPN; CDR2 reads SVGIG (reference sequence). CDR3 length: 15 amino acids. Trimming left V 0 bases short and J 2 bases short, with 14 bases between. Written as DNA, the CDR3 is TGTGCCTGGAGTGTACCACACCAGGCCCCCTACGAGCAGTACTTC. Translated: CAWSVPHQAPYEQYF.